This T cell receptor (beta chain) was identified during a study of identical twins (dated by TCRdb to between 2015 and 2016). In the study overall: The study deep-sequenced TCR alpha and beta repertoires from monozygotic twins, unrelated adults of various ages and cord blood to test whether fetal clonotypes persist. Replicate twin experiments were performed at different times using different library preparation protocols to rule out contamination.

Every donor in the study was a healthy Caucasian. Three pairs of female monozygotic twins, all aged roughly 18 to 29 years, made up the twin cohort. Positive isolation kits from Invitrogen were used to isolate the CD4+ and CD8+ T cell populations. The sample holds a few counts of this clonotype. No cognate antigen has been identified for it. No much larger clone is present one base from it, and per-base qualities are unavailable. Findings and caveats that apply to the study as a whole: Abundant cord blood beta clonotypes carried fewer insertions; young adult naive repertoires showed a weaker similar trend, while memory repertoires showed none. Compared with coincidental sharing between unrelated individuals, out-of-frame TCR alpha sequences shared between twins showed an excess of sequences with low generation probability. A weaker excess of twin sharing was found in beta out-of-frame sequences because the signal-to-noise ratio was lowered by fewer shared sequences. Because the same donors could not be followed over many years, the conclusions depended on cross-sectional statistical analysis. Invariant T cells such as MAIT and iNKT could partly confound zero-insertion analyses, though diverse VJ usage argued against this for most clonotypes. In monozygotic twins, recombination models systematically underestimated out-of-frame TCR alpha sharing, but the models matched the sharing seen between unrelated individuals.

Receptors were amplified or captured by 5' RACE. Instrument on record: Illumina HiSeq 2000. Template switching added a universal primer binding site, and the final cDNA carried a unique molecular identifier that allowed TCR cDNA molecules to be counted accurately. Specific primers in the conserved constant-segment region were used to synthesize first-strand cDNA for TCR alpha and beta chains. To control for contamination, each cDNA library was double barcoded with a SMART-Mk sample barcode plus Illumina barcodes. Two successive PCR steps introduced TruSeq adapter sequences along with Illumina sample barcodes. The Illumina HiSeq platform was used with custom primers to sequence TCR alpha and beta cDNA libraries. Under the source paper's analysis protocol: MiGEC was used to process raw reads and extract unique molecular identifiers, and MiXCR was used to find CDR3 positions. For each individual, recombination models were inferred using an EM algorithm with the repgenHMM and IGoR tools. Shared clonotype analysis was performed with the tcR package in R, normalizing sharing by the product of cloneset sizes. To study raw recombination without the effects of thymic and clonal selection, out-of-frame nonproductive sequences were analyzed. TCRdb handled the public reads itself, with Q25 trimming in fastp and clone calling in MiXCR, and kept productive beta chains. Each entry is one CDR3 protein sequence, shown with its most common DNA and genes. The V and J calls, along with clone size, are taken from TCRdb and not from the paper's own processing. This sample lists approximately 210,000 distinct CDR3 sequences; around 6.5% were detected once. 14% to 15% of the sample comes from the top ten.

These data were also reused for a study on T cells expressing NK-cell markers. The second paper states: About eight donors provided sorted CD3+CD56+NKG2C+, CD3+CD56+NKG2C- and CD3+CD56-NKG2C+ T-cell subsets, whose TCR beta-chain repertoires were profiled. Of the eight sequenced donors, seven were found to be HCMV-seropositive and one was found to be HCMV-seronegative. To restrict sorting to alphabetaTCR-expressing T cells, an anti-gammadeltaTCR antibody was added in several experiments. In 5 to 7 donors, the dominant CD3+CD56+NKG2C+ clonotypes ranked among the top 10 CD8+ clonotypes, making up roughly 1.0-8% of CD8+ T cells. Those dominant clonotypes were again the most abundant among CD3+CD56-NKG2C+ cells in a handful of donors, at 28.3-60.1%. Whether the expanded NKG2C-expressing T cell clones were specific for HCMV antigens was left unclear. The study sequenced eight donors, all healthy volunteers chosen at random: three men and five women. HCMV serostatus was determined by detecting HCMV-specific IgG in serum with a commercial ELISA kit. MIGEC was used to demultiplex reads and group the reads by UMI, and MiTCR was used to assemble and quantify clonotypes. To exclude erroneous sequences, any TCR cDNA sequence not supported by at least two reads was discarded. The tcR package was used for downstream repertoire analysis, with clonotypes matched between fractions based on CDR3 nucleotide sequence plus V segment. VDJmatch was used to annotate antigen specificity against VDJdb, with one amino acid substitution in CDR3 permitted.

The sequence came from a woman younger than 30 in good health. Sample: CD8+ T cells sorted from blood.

The sequenced DNA: TGCAGTGCTCCACAAATTGGACAGCATAATAATTCACCCCTCCACTTT. Translated, this gives CSAPQIGQHNNSPLHF. This chain joins TRBV20-1 to TRBJ1-6, with a weak D call of TRBD1 (6 bases match). V is reduced by 5 bases and J by 5 bases, leaving a spacing of 19 bases between them. The CDR3, cysteine through phenylalanine, is 16 amino acids long. CDR3 DNA only is kept here, 48 bases in frame from base 1. Reading the germline V gene (reference sequence) gives CDR1 DFQATT and CDR2 SNEGSKA.